This T cell receptor (beta chain) was obtained from a study of T cells in tuberculosis. The CDR3 contains 16 residues. In germline, CDR1 is SNHLY, CDR2 FYNNEI. The junction had 18 bases not matched to a gene; V was cut back by 9 bases and J by 9 bases. Study-level results: T cells binding CD1B-GMM tetramer weakly possibly escaped the sort.

After thawing and overnight rest, PBMC were stained with GMM-loaded CD1B tetramer, viability dye and anti-CD3 for sorting. The lipid loaded on the CD1B tetramers was C32 glucose monomycolate from Rhodococcus equi. The data were produced by immunoSEQ multiplex PCR, yet TCRdb's version contains in-frame clones alone and is incomplete. This table holds about 58,000 clones, roughly 88% found once. This rearrangement joins TRBV2 to TRBJ2-1, with 9 bases matching TRBD1. The receptor was derived from an adult woman with latent tuberculosis. The specimen was CD1b-GMM tetramer-negative cells sorted from PBMCs. Here the CDR3 reads CASGVGGQGTRAEQFF. The CDR3, as DNA: TGTGCCAGTGGGGTAGGAGGACAGGGGACCAGAGCTGAGCAGTTCTTC.